These 13 T cell receptor beta chains share one sample of origin, sequenced in a study of shared clonotypes between healthy human individuals. Assay: immunoSEQ multiplex PCR; the TCRdb copy retains only in-frame clones and omits some. This table has 980,000 or so clones, about 80% appearing once. The specimen sequenced was memory CD4+ T cells sorted from blood. The subset denotes: CD45RA-negative fraction. These receptors all stem from a man between 18 and 35 years old in good health.

Comments on this clone: Other DNA variants within this sample encode the same CDR3. V usage is TRBV30 and J usage is TRBJ2-7; the D is unclear. The CDR3 sequence is 11 residues long. V shed 1 base and J shed 4 bases, with 5 bases lying between them. CDR1 GTSNPN and CDR2 SVGIG come from the germline V gene (reference sequence). The DNA for the CDR3 is TGTGCCTGGAGTGGGAGTTACGAGCAGTACTTC. Translating it yields CAWSGSYEQYF.

Of note for this clone: Other nucleotide sequences from this sample produce the same CDR3. In DNA form, the CDR3 reads TGTGCCAGCAGCTATGACAGGGAGACCCAGTACTTC. Its protein is CASSYDRETQYF. This rearrangement joins TRBV5-4 to TRBJ2-5; weak D call: TRBD1 (6 bases). Looked up from germline, CDR1 is SGHNT and CDR2 is YYREEE (reference sequence). V gave up 3 bases and J gave up 5 bases, with 8 bases separating them. The CDR3 has 12 residues.

The table lists this clone with a few counts. The chain is built from TRBV28 and TRBJ1-6; TRBD1 is a possible D gene (6 bases). Germline V lookup: CDR1 MDHEN, CDR2 SYDVKM. V gave up 5 bases and J gave up 4 bases, with 12 bases separating them. This CDR3 has 15 amino acids. CDR3 in amino acids: CASSPWTDYNSPLHF. The CDR3 coding sequence is TGTGCCAGCAGTCCCTGGACAGATTATAATTCACCCCTCCACTTT.

The chain combines TRBV28 with TRBJ2-3; unclear D gene. The germline V and J ends were trimmed by 5 bases and 10 bases, with 13 bases remaining between them. The CDR3 has 12 residues. Germline lookup yields CDR1 MDHEN and CDR2 SYDVKM. The CDR3 is CASSLTSQAQYF. The CDR3 DNA follows: TGTGCCAGCAGTCTAACCTCCCAGGCGCAGTATTTT.

The chain is built from TRBV19 and TRBJ1-6; no definite D call. This CDR3 comprises 14 residues. The germline CDR1 and CDR2 sequences are LNHDA and SQIVND (reference sequence). Between the trimmed V and J ends, which lost 3 bases and 10 bases, there was a span of 13 bases. The CDR3 spells CASSISGIGSPLHF. CDR3 nucleotide sequence: TGTGCCAGTAGTATCTCGGGGATAGGGTCACCCCTCCACTTT.

The chain recombines TRBV6-5 with TRBJ2-5; 7 nucleotides match TRBD1. Germline values: CDR1 MNHEY, CDR2 SVGAGI. V lost 3 bases to trimming and J lost 4 bases; unmatched junction nucleotides: 11. The CDR3 spans 16 residues. The CDR3 DNA reads as TGTGCCAGCAGTTATTTGACAGGGAGAGGGCGAGAGACCCAGTACTTC. The encoded protein is CASSYLTGRGRETQYF.

V usage is TRBV18 and J usage is TRBJ2-1; tentatively, D is TRBD1 or TRBD2 (6 bases each). The V end lost 6 bases, the J end lost 7 bases, and 13 bases lay between the germline ends. Germline CDR1 and CDR2: KGHSH and LQKENI. This CDR3 is 13 amino acids long. CDR3 bases: TGTGCCAGCTCCGTGAGAGGGGGGAATGAGCAGTTCTTC. It yields the protein CASSVRGGNEQFF.

The chain links TRBV6-6 to TRBJ2-7, with D hard to call. Germline CDR1 is MNHNY and CDR2 is SVGAGI (reference sequence). The V end was cut by 0 bases, the J end by 7 bases, with 13 bases between. There are 14 residues in the CDR3. The CDR3 sequence: CASSYSSLGPEQYF. In nucleotides, the CDR3 is TGTGCCAGCAGTTACTCGTCCCTTGGCCCGGAGCAGTACTTC.

The genes are TRBV6-6 and TRBJ2-7; possibly TRBD2 for D (5 bases). Germline CDR1 reads MNHNY; CDR2 reads SVGAGI (reference sequence). Deletions cut 1 base from V and 2 bases from J, with 9 bases between. CDR3 length equals 14 residues. Here the CDR3 reads CASSYLDSPYEQYF. DNA for the CDR3: TGTGCCAGCAGTTACTTGGACTCGCCCTACGAGCAGTACTTC.

V gene TRBV2 combines with J gene TRBJ2-3; D gene unclear. Germline assignment: CDR1 SNHLY and CDR2 FYNNEI. This CDR3 is 11 amino acids long. Trimming removed 4 bases at V and 6 bases at J, with 5 bases between. The CDR3, as DNA: TGTGCCAGCAGTGTCAGTGATACGCAGTATTTT. Protein: CASSVSDTQYF.

This chain links TRBV7-9 with TRBJ1-6, with D uncertain. Germline V lookup: CDR1 SEHNR, CDR2 FQNEAQ (reference sequence). Trimming took 3 bases from V and 6 from J, leaving 9 bases between them. This CDR3 has 14 residues. CDR3 region: CASSFHGLNSPLHF. The CDR3 region has the DNA TGTGCCAGCAGCTTTCACGGGCTTAATTCACCCCTCCACTTT.

The CDR3 DNA is TGTGCCAGCAGCTTCGCAAGGGGCGGGGAGCTGTTTTTT. This translates into CASSFARGGELFF. V usage is TRBV7-2 and J usage is TRBJ2-2; perhaps TRBD1 as D (5 bases). Germline loops: CDR1 SGHTA, CDR2 FQGNSA. The V end lost 3 bases, the J end lost 7 bases, and 9 bases lay between the germline ends. The length of the CDR3 is 13 residues. The full variable domain, in which reference TRBV7-2 and TRBJ2-2 provide the parts outside the CDR3, is GAGVSQSPSNKVTEKGKDVELRCDPISGHTALYWYRQSLGQGLEFLIYFQGNSAPDKSGLPSDRFSAERTGGSVSTLTIQRTQQEDSAVYLCASSFARGGELFFGEGSRLTVL.

The chain is built from TRBV6-5 and TRBJ1-6; D gene uncertain. V was pared by 0 bases and J by 7 bases, with 10 bases between. CDR3 length equals 15 residues. From germline, CDR1 is MNHEY and CDR2 SVGAGI. CDR3 region: CASSYSAATNSPLHF. The CDR3 nucleotides read TGTGCCAGCAGTTACTCGGCAGCAACGAATTCACCCCTCCACTTT.